Each of the 16 T cell receptor beta chains below was sequenced from the same sample in a study of blood T cell repertoires in COVID-19. TCRdb keeps only in-frame clones here, not all; method: immunoSEQ multiplex PCR. The sample contains approximately 170,000 clones, approximately 81% of which appear only once. The sample consisted of PBMCs or T cells enriched from blood (not recorded which). Receptors were obtained from a woman aged 45-65 years who had recovered from COVID-19.

V is TRBV28 and J is TRBJ2-7; D unresolved. Germline loops: CDR1 MDHEN, CDR2 SYDVKM. V was pared by 6 bases and J by 0 bases, with 6 bases between. The CDR3 length is 12 residues. In nucleotides, the CDR3 is TGTGCCAGCAGGGCAAGCTCCTACGAGCAGTACTTC. Protein: CASRASSYEQYF.

V usage is TRBV21-1 and J usage is TRBJ1-5. TRBV21-1 is given as a pseudogene. The CDR3 spans 12 residues. The CDR3 DNA reads TGTGCCAGCAGCCGGCGGGGTCAGCCCCAGCATTTT. Protein: CASSRRGQPQHF.

The gene calls are TRBV10-3 and TRBJ2-7, with D possibly TRBD2 on 5 matching bases. The CDR3 covers 13 residues. V was shortened by 10 bases and J by 2 bases, with 15 bases between the two germline ends. In germline, CDR1 is ENHRY, CDR2 SYGVKD. CDR3 loop: CATSGSGAYEQYF. CDR3 DNA: TGTGCCACCTCCGGAAGCGGAGCCTACGAGCAGTACTTC.

The chain employs TRBV19 and TRBJ1-5; D is possibly TRBD1 (6 bases). V was clipped by 3 bases and J by 3 bases, with 9 bases between them. The CDR3 spans 14 residues. The V gene's germline CDR1 is LNHDA and CDR2 SQIVND (reference sequence). The chain's CDR3 is CASSMGQLNQPQHF. Here the CDR3 DNA reads TGTGCCAGTAGTATGGGACAACTCAATCAGCCCCAGCATTTT.

The chain uses TRBV5-6 and TRBJ1-2; D call uncertain. V was shortened by 4 bases and J by 6 bases, with 13 bases between the two germline ends. CDR3 length: 13 amino acids. Germline assignment: CDR1 SGHDT and CDR2 YYEEEE. CDR3 nucleotide sequence: TGTGCCAGCAGCGCCTGGGCAGAAGATGGCTACACCTTC. Protein product: CASSAWAEDGYTF.

This chain uses TRBV6-2 or TRBV6-3 with TRBJ2-3, with D possibly being TRBD2 (7 bases). The CDR3 has 14 residues. The germline V gene has CDR1 MNHEY and CDR2 SVGEGT. The V end was cut by 5 bases, the J end by 6 bases, with 15 bases between. The CDR3 coding sequence is TGTGCCAGCAGTGATGGAGGGGGAGGGGATACGCAGTATTTT. Translating gives CASSDGGGGDTQYF.

V usage is TRBV27 and J usage is TRBJ2-7; 8 bases agree with TRBD1. CDR1 is MNHEY, CDR2 SMNVEV, per germline (reference sequence). Germline trimming cut 6 bases from V and 2 bases from J; bases unmatched to any gene: 15. The CDR3 runs to 17 residues. This chain's CDR3 is CASSRYLMGTGAYEQYF. CDR3 sequence (DNA): TGTGCCAGCAGCCGATACCTTATGGGGACAGGAGCCTACGAGCAGTACTTC.

V is TRBV7-2 and J is TRBJ1-5; TRBD1 matches 7 bases. Germline CDR1 and CDR2: SGHTA and FQGNSA. This CDR3 comprises 14 residues. The V and J ends lost 6 bases and 4 bases, in that order; junction bases with no gene match: 6. CDR3 region: CASSLRDRNQPQHF. CDR3 DNA sequence: TGTGCCAGCAGTCTCCGGGACAGAAATCAGCCCCAGCATTTT.

V gene TRBV5-1 combines with J gene TRBJ2-2, with D tentatively TRBD2 (6 bases). V lost 4 bases and J 2 bases, leaving 18 bases between the germline ends. The CDR3 consists of 17 residues. Germline lookup yields CDR1 SGHRS and CDR2 YFSETQ. CDR3 coding DNA: TGCGCCAGCAGCCCGAAAGGGTGGGGGACTAACACCGGGGAGCTGTTTTTT. Translating it yields CASSPKGWGTNTGELFF.

A single count supports this clone. This chain joins TRBV7-2 and TRBJ1-3, with D maybe TRBD1 (6 bases). V lost 4 bases and J 0 bases, leaving 13 bases between the germline ends. Germline V gene lookup returns CDR1 SGHTA and CDR2 FQGNSA. The CDR3 loop spans 16 amino acids. The CDR3, as DNA: TGTGCCAGCAGCTCCCTAGGGGGGGCCTCTGGAAACACCATATATTTT. As protein: CASSSLGGASGNTIYF.

This chain links TRBV7-3 with TRBJ2-3; D might be TRBD1 (5 bases). The CDR3 spans 20 residues. Germline assignment: CDR1 SGHTA and CDR2 FQGTGA. With 5 bases removed from V and 0 bases from J, the gap between germline ends came to 27 bases. DNA for the CDR3: TGTGCCAGCAGCCCCTCCCCCCCCAAGCCCCAGGGCCCGAGCACAGATACGCAGTATTTT. Its protein product is CASSPSPPKPQGPSTDTQYF.

The chain uses TRBV18 and TRBJ2-2, with a possible D match to TRBD2 (5 bases). Germline lookup yields CDR1 KGHSH and CDR2 LQKENI. V gave up 6 bases and J gave up 4 bases, with 21 bases separating them. The CDR3 spans 17 residues. CDR3 amino acids: CASSPSLANGFTGELFF. The CDR3 DNA reads as TGTGCCAGCTCCCCCTCCCTAGCAAATGGATTCACCGGGGAGCTGTTTTTT.

The J gene is TRBJ1-6, the V gene TRBV7-2; D possibly corresponds to TRBD1 (5 bases). The V gene's germline CDR1 is SGHTA and CDR2 FQGNSA. V shed 1 base and J shed 10 bases, with 14 bases lying between them. This CDR3 has 15 residues. This CDR3 reads CASSLEGRVASPLHF. The CDR3 DNA is TGTGCCAGCAGCTTAGAGGGGAGGGTCGCCTCACCCCTCCACTTT.

The V and J genes are TRBV4-1 and TRBJ1-1; 8 bases line up with TRBD1. Germline CDR1 is MGHRA and CDR2 is YSYEKL. Trimming removed 3 bases from V and 8 bases from J; junction bases left unmatched: 8. The length of the CDR3 is 14 residues. Written as DNA, the CDR3 is TGCGCCAGCAGCCAGTGGACAGGGCCAGAGGAAGCTTTCTTT. Its protein product is CASSQWTGPEEAFF.

The rearrangement links TRBV11-3 to TRBJ2-1; D is possibly TRBD1 (6 bases). This CDR3 contains 14 residues. CDR1 and CDR2 from the germline V gene are SGHNT and YENEEA. Trimming pared 5 bases from V and 7 bases from J, leaving 15 bases between. In DNA, the CDR3 is TGTGCCAGCAGCGCGGTGGGGGCACTAAATGAGCAGTTCTTC. Amino acid sequence: CASSAVGALNEQFF. The complete variable domain, with remaining parts taken from reference TRBV11-3 and TRBJ2-1, reads EAGVVQSPRYKIIEKKQPVAFWCNPISGHNTLYWYLQNLGQGPELLIRYENEEAVDDSQLPKDRFSAERLKGVDSTLKIQPAELGDSAVYLCASSAVGALNEQFFGPGTRLTVL.

V and J are TRBV19 and TRBJ2-2; 10 positions agree with TRBD1. V dropped 6 bases and J dropped 1; count of bases not matched to a gene: 2. The CDR3 contains 15 residues. From germline, CDR1 is LNHDA and CDR2 SQIVND (reference sequence). The CDR3 DNA reads TGTGCCAGTAGGGGACAGGGGAGGAACACCGGGGAGCTGTTTTTT. It encodes CASRGQGRNTGELFF.